Reported below is one T cell receptor (beta chain). The antigen is unknown. This sample is part of a study of T-cell reconstitution after alpha-beta-depleted transplantation in children. Broader study findings: T-cell counts and diversity at one year following transplant were attributed mainly to newly produced T cells. High day-60 TCRbeta diversity in some patients came from surviving recipient T cells and thymic progenitors.

Molecular barcoding with unique molecular identifiers was used for the TCRbeta library. From the PCR reads, TCRdb called clonotypes with MiXCR, one entry per CDR3 protein. The sample consists of around 25,000 distinct CDR3 sequences, roughly a sixth of them appearing once. Germline values: CDR1 LGHNA, CDR2 YSLEER. The length of the CDR3 is 12 residues. Trimming took 0 bases from V and 8 from J, leaving 7 bases between them. The chain uses TRBV4-3 and TRBJ1-1; tentatively, D is TRBD1 (5 bases). This sequence originates from a male patient aged 2 to 10 who had a stem cell transplant for acute lymphoblastic leukemia, so the T cells may come from the graft donor. Specimen: PBMCs, mostly from graft donor cells, collected 60 days after TCRalphabeta/CD19-depleted stem cell transplant. CDR3 sequence: CASSQDRTEAFF. The CDR3 nucleotides are TGCGCCAGCAGCCAAGACCGGACAGAAGCTTTCTTT.